The following is a T cell receptor (beta chain) sequence with its context. It has no known antigen specificity. Base-call qualities are not available, and no considerably larger clone is one nucleotide away. Libraries were built with the immunoSEQ multiplex PCR assay. For the multiplex PCR, a mixture combining 60 forward primers for TCR Vbeta segments and 13 reverse primers for TCR Jbeta segments was used. Amplification of the CDR3 region of rearranged TCR beta genes was performed with a multiplex PCR assay on genomic DNA. On the Illumina HiSeq System, the amplified TCR beta libraries were sequenced as 87-base-pair reads. The paper's data handling went like this. A later analysis counted about 80 million unique TCR beta chains across the roughly 700 repertoires, and 9.5 million to 11 million of these chains were shared by at least two donors. To remove PCR and sequencing errors, raw reads were error-corrected and collapsed into unique sequences using a nearest-neighbor algorithm that merged closely related sequences. Alignment of CDR3 sequences to IMGT reference sequences was used to assign V, D and J gene segments. Each retained sequence needed at least a six-nucleotide match to both a V gene segment and a J gene segment. Rearrangements were called productive when the CDR3 lacked stop codons and stayed in frame with V and J; all others were non-productive. CDR3 was defined according to IMGT convention as the region running from the second conserved V-encoded cysteine to the conserved J-encoded phenylalanine. The earlier analysis of fewer than 700 of the donors excluded sequences that lacked an unambiguous match to a single V gene segment. In an earlier analysis of roughly 500 of the donors, V segments were called functional above 56.7% productive rearrangements and were called segregating when the between-donor standard deviation exceeded 5%. To diagnose cytomegalovirus status from the catalog of TCR beta chain sequences, a statistical classification framework was built. In a later analysis, V and J genes were assigned by comparing TCR nucleotide sequences against IMGT/GENE-DB human TR gene sequences. A later analysis assigned CDR3 sequences and most-parsimonious VDJ recombination scenarios with the TCRdist pipeline. A later analysis defined each TCR beta chain by its CDR3 amino acid sequence plus V-gene family, and excluded reads lacking a unique V-gene family. In a later analysis, fewer than 600 highly shared, low-generation-probability nucleotide sequences were removed to address suspected cross-contamination and a sequencing artifact. For each public chain, a later analysis derived a clonal expansion index from normalized ranks of inferred template counts within each repertoire. A later analysis computed generation probabilities with a VDJ recombination model fitted to out-of-frame rearrangements, and checked the results against IGoR. Hypergeometric tests were used in a later analysis to score TCR-TCR, TCR-HLA and TCR-CMV co-occurrence, with a repertoire-size bias correction applied to the TCR pairs. To estimate false discovery rates, a later analysis permuted the HLA or CMV assignments 20 times. In a later analysis, co-occurring TCRs were grouped using DBSCAN, with TCRdist sequence similarity added in when clustering inside HLA-allele-positive subsets. Repertoires with fewer than 30,000 or more than 120,000 public chains were left out of co-occurrence clustering, as were several repertoires with anomalous nucleotide sharing. TCRdb holds this immuneACCESS table with in-frame rearrangements only. Some clones are missing; in checked studies, unresolved V genes explain under half, and the rest has no known cause. V and J calls and clone size come straight from that table; D and trimming were deduced from the DNA. A total of around 170,000 clones appear in this sample, roughly 77% of them only once. The ten largest clones capture 1% of the sample.

The cohort was made up of roughly 670 healthy bone marrow donors. All cohort members were sampled while nominally healthy, although unrecorded immune exposures were likely present. The donor was CMV seropositive and was included in the group of 250 to 300 seropositive cohort members. Each donor provided a peripheral blood sample, and peripheral blood mononuclear cells were used for TCR beta sequencing. The Qiagen DNeasy Blood Extraction Kit was used to extract genomic DNA from the blood cell samples. Reading from cysteine to phenylalanine, the CDR3 counts 15 amino acids. CDR3 DNA only is kept here, 45 bases in frame from base 1. From the germline V gene (reference sequence), CDR1 is SGHNT and CDR2 is YYREEE. After removal of 5 bases from V and 5 bases from J, the junction retains 11 bases not matched to a gene. The record originates from a study of cytomegalovirus exposure and HLA in healthy donors (dated by TCRdb to 2016 to 2017). The study in broad terms: According to an earlier analysis of around 600 of the donors, roughly 180 million T cells yielded roughly 100 million unique TCR beta sequences and 276 Gb of sequence data. The study combined high-throughput TCR immunosequencing, statistical association of individual TCRs with disease status, and machine learning to predict cytomegalovirus infection status. Because of strong linkage in the cohort, four to six DR-DQ haplotypes were treated as single units for association and clustering. On average, around 200,000 unique TCR beta nucleotide sequences were sequenced per donor among 398 genotyped donors of the cohort, with roughly 18% of those sequences being non-productive. The study aimed to test whether signatures of past pathogen exposure could be identified by cataloging public T cell receptors. To decide whether each TCR beta V gene segment behaved as functional or pseudogenic, an earlier analysis of approximately 620 of the donors relied on high-throughput TCR beta sequencing. Every repertoire in the discovery cohort had been generated on one and the same sequencing platform. The genetic ancestry cluster associated with self-reported Caucasian donors included 81% of the roughly 400 genotyped donors. The number of typed donors differed by locus: about 629-640 for A, B, C, DRB1 and DQB1; 500 to 550 for DQA1; over 600 for DPA1; and some 430 for DPB1. An early release covering approximately 600 HLA-typed donors comprised 250 to 350 gigabases of sequencing data and around 85 million unique TCR sequences. A later analysis re-analyzed previously published TCR beta repertoires from approximately 700 donors and added high-resolution HLA genotyping to study TCR occurrence patterns. In addition to the first cohort of approximately 650 subjects, a separate validation cohort of 120 different subjects was used. In a later genetic analysis, genome-wide SNP genotypes for 398 of the 666 donors were used, and that subset was treated as a discovery cohort. Alongside the repertoire data, information on donor age, sex, ethnicity and CMV serostatus was compiled. Using immunosequencing, the study profiled T cell repertoires from 666 subjects and related those repertoires to cytomegalovirus serostatus. Rather than drawing on any new phenotypic data, the later analysis identified candidate immune exposures from TCR beta sequences and the way those sequences occurred across donors. HLA typing covered class I and class II loci at four-digit resolution.

Points the paper makes about the study in general: The study listed 170 or so TCR beta chains as associated with cytomegalovirus. A further reported finding was that TCR beta sequences accurately predicted the HLA-A and HLA-B alleles for most subjects in the first cohort. Most CMV-associated TCR beta chains appeared to be HLA-restricted in a later analysis, and the HLA associations seemed to be driven largely by CMV exposure. Correlated functional status among segregating V segments might reflect linkage disequilibrium, but an unknown experimental factor could not be ruled out. A later analysis found that TCR association rates varied across HLA loci, with DRB1 alleles showing the most associated TCRs and HLA-C alleles the fewest. According to a later genetic analysis, donors in an Asian-associated ancestry cluster had fewer N-insertions in productive TCRs than the approximately 670-donor mean. It was suggested by the authors that the approach could potentially be generalized to other disease states and immunological phenotypes. A few of the identified cytomegalovirus-associated TCR beta chains were confirmed in vitro to be specific for cytomegalovirus antigens. Several of the top co-occurrence clusters appeared to be linked to parvovirus B19, influenza, CMV and Epstein-Barr virus, according to a later analysis. A later analysis found that HLA-associated TCR beta chains were more clonally expanded and had lower generation probabilities than equally common non-associated chains. In an earlier analysis of over 550 of the donors, most TCR beta V segments were observed in productive rearrangements about 87% or about 30% of the time, broadly matching IMGT annotations. The sequencing pipeline was judged likely to have produced a cluster of highly shared sequence variants as a technical artifact. In a later analysis, more than 15,000 TCR beta sequences were associated with specific HLA alleles at a false discovery rate of 0.05. In both the original and validation cohorts, the classifier was reported to diagnose cytomegalovirus status with high specificity and sensitivity. Assigning TCR associations to individual alleles was difficult when HLA alleles, especially DR and DQ, strongly co-occurred. Sequencing depth was assumed to be roughly uniform across donors in the presence/absence analyses, though that assumption may not hold. The earlier analysis of 587 of the donors excluded around 17 rarely observed V segments, including chromosome 9 orphons, because counts were too low. Most TCR sequences were observed very rarely across donors, whereas some public TCRs were present in many individuals. An association between a missense DCLRE1C variant and V-gene and J-gene trimming of TCR beta chains was found in a later genetic analysis and replicated in an independent cohort. The only immune exposure information available for the cohort was CMV serostatus. Because the 87-base-pair reads could not distinguish some IMGT-functional V segments, including TRBV6-2 and TRBV6-3, those segments were excluded. In this cohort, only TCR beta chains were sequenced, and detectable features were limited by the absence of alpha or paired-chain data. Because some donors lacked HLA typing at each locus, the association tests relied only on the typed subset.

The clonotype comes from a woman aged 50 to 65 in good health and CMV-seropositive. Sequencing was done on a sample of PBMCs. Rearrangement joined TRBV5-4 to TRBJ2-7, and TRBD2 matches 9 of the central bases. At the DNA level, the sequence is TGTGCCAGCAGGGAACTAGCGGGTCCTTGGGACGAGCAGTACTTC. It translates as CASRELAGPWDEQYF.